The T cell receptor (beta chain) described here comes from a study of blood T cell repertoires in COVID-19. In the study overall: COVID-19 samples collected from the United States, Italy and Spain covered acute and convalescent phases.

V lost 10 bases and J lost 9; bases outside the gene matches: 15. Germline V CDR1 and CDR2: MNHEY, SVGAGI. This CDR3 has 14 amino acids. Sequencing used immunoSEQ multiplex PCR; TCRdb keeps in-frame clones, though not all of them. The profile covers over 85,000 clones, with 87% appearing a single time and approximately 1% taken by the ten largest. The sequenced sample was peripheral blood. This TCR derives from a human donor in a cohort sampled during active COVID-19. The chain recombines TRBV6-5 with TRBJ2-1; 7 nucleotides align to TRBD1. The CDR3 reads CATRQGEVGGEQFF. DNA for the CDR3: TGTGCCACCAGACAGGGAGAAGTTGGGGGTGAGCAGTTCTTC.